The rows below give T cell receptor beta chains drawn from one sample of a study of T cell repertoires in cytomegalovirus infection. Their antigens are not known. A single record per CDR3 protein comes from TCRdb applying MiXCR to the reads. The sample comprises 110,000 or so distinct CDR3 sequences, around 30% of which are singletons, and roughly 81% rests with the top ten. The specimen was CD8+ T cells from cultured PBMCs, collected from culture after CMV antigen stimulation. These receptors all come from a human donor in good health (CMV status not recorded). Some clones in this sample may be carry-over from other donors' samples. Each CDR3 is given with its conserved first and last residue. D genes are given only for firm matches. Expanded clones are given a class, and other clones once, few, many or no size at all.

abundance: many
v_gene: TRBV6-5
d_gene: -
j_gene: TRBJ1-2
len: 15
CDR3nt: TGTGCCAGCACACAGCAGGTCTCAGGGATGGGTGGCTACACCTTC
CDR3aa: CASTQQVSGMGGYTF

abundance: -
v_gene: TRBV7-2
d_gene: -
j_gene: TRBJ1-3
len: 13
CDR3nt: TGTGCCTCCAGTGAGAGCTCTGGAAACACCATATATTTT
CDR3aa: CASSESSGNTIYF

abundance: -
v_gene: TRBV6-2/TRBV6-3
d_gene: -
j_gene: TRBJ2-3
len: 14
CDR3nt: TGTGCCAGCAGTCTGGCCGTCTACACAGATACGCAGTATTTT
CDR3aa: CASSLAVYTDTQYF

abundance: -
v_gene: TRBV29-1
d_gene: TRBD1
j_gene: TRBJ2-2
len: 16
CDR3nt: TGCAGCGTTCGTTCGGCCGGACAGGGGAGCACCGGGGAGCTGTTTTTT
CDR3aa: CSVRSAGQGSTGELFF

abundance: few
v_gene: TRBV13
d_gene: -
j_gene: TRBJ1-1
len: 14
CDR3nt: TGTGCCAGCAGCTTAGTCCGTCAACAGGGTGAAGCTTTCTTT
CDR3aa: CASSLVRQQGEAFF

abundance: -
v_gene: TRBV9
d_gene: -
j_gene: TRBJ2-3
len: 12
CDR3nt: TGTGCCAGCAGCGCCAGCCCAGATACGCAGTATTTT
CDR3aa: CASSASPDTQYF

abundance: -
v_gene: TRBV5-1
d_gene: TRBD2
j_gene: TRBJ2-7
len: 17
CDR3nt: TGCGCCAGCAGCGAAGCATTTAGCGGGGGGGCCTTCTACGAGCAGTACTTC
CDR3aa: CASSEAFSGGAFYEQYF

abundance: once
v_gene: TRBV27
d_gene: -
j_gene: TRBJ1-5
len: 13
CDR3nt: TGTGCCAGCAGTTTTATAGGGGGTCAGCCCCAGCATTTT
CDR3aa: CASSFIGGQPQHF

abundance: -
v_gene: TRBV7-8
d_gene: -
j_gene: TRBJ1-2
len: 15
CDR3nt: TGTGCCAGCAGCGGAAGGACAGTGGGGATGGATGGCTACACCTTC
CDR3aa: CASSGRTVGMDGYTF

abundance: -
v_gene: TRBV28
d_gene: TRBD1
j_gene: TRBJ2-7
len: 15
CDR3nt: TGTGCCAGCAGTTCTAAGGGACAGGGAACCTACGAGCAGTACTTC
CDR3aa: CASSSKGQGTYEQYF

abundance: few
v_gene: TRBV7-9
d_gene: -
j_gene: TRBJ1-5
len: 13
CDR3nt: TGTGCCAGCAGCCGGGCCGGCAATCAGCCCCAGCATTTT
CDR3aa: CASSRAGNQPQHF

abundance: few
v_gene: TRBV7-9
d_gene: -
j_gene: TRBJ2-7
len: 16
CDR3nt: TGTGCCAGCAGCCCTGGTCAGGTTACCAGCTCCTACGAGCAGTACTTC
CDR3aa: CASSPGQVTSSYEQYF

abundance: -
v_gene: TRBV14
d_gene: -
j_gene: TRBJ2-7
len: 12
CDR3nt: TGTGCCAGCAGCCAAGTTTGGTACGAGCAGTACTTC
CDR3aa: CASSQVWYEQYF

abundance: -
v_gene: TRBV27
d_gene: TRBD2
j_gene: TRBJ2-1
len: 14
CDR3nt: TGTGCCAGCAGCAGAAGCGGGGGGTTAAATGAGCAGTTCTTC
CDR3aa: CASSRSGGLNEQFF

abundance: -
v_gene: TRBV4-1
d_gene: -
j_gene: TRBJ2-7
len: 14
CDR3nt: TGCGCCAGCAGCCCCCAATTGGGAGGCTACGAGCAGTACTTC
CDR3aa: CASSPQLGGYEQYF

abundance: -
v_gene: TRBV19
d_gene: -
j_gene: TRBJ1-1
len: 15
CDR3nt: TGTGCCAGTAGTATAGGAAGTCGAGGGAACACTGAAGCTTTCTTT
CDR3aa: CASSIGSRGNTEAFF

abundance: few
v_gene: TRBV7-8
d_gene: -
j_gene: TRBJ2-1
len: 19
CDR3nt: TGTGCCAGCAGCGCACTACTCCCTTTAATGAGGGGGGACCCCAATGAGCAGTTCTTC
CDR3aa: CASSALLPLMRGDPNEQFF

abundance: once
v_gene: TRBV19
d_gene: -
j_gene: TRBJ1-1
len: 15
CDR3nt: TGTGCCAGTAGTATAACCGGGGAGATGAACACTGAAGCTTTCTTT
CDR3aa: CASSITGEMNTEAFF

abundance: -
v_gene: TRBV20-1
d_gene: -
j_gene: TRBJ1-2
len: 15
CDR3nt: TGCAGTGCTAGAGAAGGGAACACCTTGGACTATGGCTACACCTTC
CDR3aa: CSAREGNTLDYGYTF

abundance: -
v_gene: TRBV28
d_gene: -
j_gene: TRBJ2-5
len: 16
CDR3nt: TGTGCCAGCAGTTTGGGAATAGCATGGGCCCAAGAGACCCAGTACTTC
CDR3aa: CASSLGIAWAQETQYF

abundance: few
v_gene: TRBV7-6
d_gene: -
j_gene: TRBJ2-7
len: 12
CDR3nt: TGTGCCAGCAGCCTAGCTAGTGGAGGGCAGTACTTC
CDR3aa: CASSLASGGQYF

abundance: -
v_gene: TRBV7-6
d_gene: -
j_gene: TRBJ1-2
len: 13
CDR3nt: TGTGCCAGCAGCTTAGTTCGGGGATATGGCTACACCTTC
CDR3aa: CASSLVRGYGYTF

abundance: many
v_gene: TRBV7-2
d_gene: -
j_gene: TRBJ2-7
len: 14
CDR3nt: TGTGCCAGCAGCGGGTGGGGAGCAGTAGACGAGCAGTACTTC
CDR3aa: CASSGWGAVDEQYF

abundance: -
v_gene: TRBV12-3/TRBV12-4
d_gene: TRBD2
j_gene: TRBJ2-3
len: 13
CDR3nt: TGTGCCAGCAATAGCGGGGGGGCGGCTACGCAGTATTTT
CDR3aa: CASNSGGAATQYF

abundance: -
v_gene: TRBV12-3/TRBV12-4
d_gene: -
j_gene: TRBJ2-3
len: 14
CDR3nt: TGTGCCAGCAGTCCCCATTCTCGCACAGATACGCAGTATTTT
CDR3aa: CASSPHSRTDTQYF

abundance: -
v_gene: TRBV6-2/TRBV6-3
d_gene: -
j_gene: TRBJ2-2
len: 15
CDR3nt: TGTGCCAGCAGTTACTCGACAGGTTCCACCGGGGAGCTGTTTTTT
CDR3aa: CASSYSTGSTGELFF

abundance: -
v_gene: TRBV11-2
d_gene: -
j_gene: TRBJ2-5
len: 12
CDR3nt: TGTGCCAGCAGCTCCCTGATGGAGACCCAGTACTTC
CDR3aa: CASSSLMETQYF

abundance: few
v_gene: TRBV7-6
d_gene: -
j_gene: TRBJ1-6
len: 13
CDR3nt: TGTGCCAGCAGCTTAGAAACCGGATCACCCCTCCACTTT
CDR3aa: CASSLETGSPLHF

abundance: -
v_gene: TRBV5-1
d_gene: -
j_gene: TRBJ2-3
len: 13
CDR3nt: TGCGCCAGCAGCTCGGGATACGCAGATACGCAGTATTTT
CDR3aa: CASSSGYADTQYF

abundance: -
v_gene: TRBV20-1
d_gene: -
j_gene: TRBJ2-1
len: 11
CDR3nt: TGCAGTGCGAAGAGGGGGAATGAGCAGTTCTTC
CDR3aa: CSAKRGNEQFF

abundance: many
v_gene: TRBV11-2
d_gene: TRBD2
j_gene: TRBJ2-7
len: 18
CDR3nt: TGTGCCAGCAGCTTAGGCAGGGGGGGTAGCGGGGGTATCTACGAGCAGTACTTC
CDR3aa: CASSLGRGGSGGIYEQYF

abundance: once
v_gene: TRBV20-1
d_gene: TRBD2
j_gene: TRBJ2-1
len: 14
CDR3nt: TGCAGTGCTAGAGTGGACGGGGGGGTTAATGAGCAGTTCTTC
CDR3aa: CSARVDGGVNEQFF

abundance: -
v_gene: TRBV5-6
d_gene: -
j_gene: TRBJ1-5
len: 13
CDR3nt: TGTGCCAGCAGCTTGTACGGGGGACAGCCCCAGCATTTT
CDR3aa: CASSLYGGQPQHF

abundance: many
v_gene: TRBV7-6
d_gene: -
j_gene: TRBJ2-3
len: 16
CDR3nt: TGTGCCAGCAGCTTGAGACGGGGTCGGAGCACAGATACGCAGTATTTT
CDR3aa: CASSLRRGRSTDTQYF

abundance: few
v_gene: TRBV28
d_gene: TRBD1
j_gene: TRBJ2-1
len: 17
CDR3nt: TGTGCCAGCAGTTCTCCATTCCGGGACAGGGGAGTCAATGAGCAGTTCTTC
CDR3aa: CASSSPFRDRGVNEQFF

abundance: -
v_gene: TRBV29-1
d_gene: TRBD1
j_gene: TRBJ1-4
len: 13
CDR3nt: TGCAGCGTCCAACAGGGGGCAATCGAAAAACTGTTTTTT
CDR3aa: CSVQQGAIEKLFF

abundance: -
v_gene: TRBV7-9
d_gene: -
j_gene: TRBJ2-1
len: 11
CDR3nt: TGTGCCAGCAGCTTGCCCTATGAGCAGTTCTTC
CDR3aa: CASSLPYEQFF

abundance: many
v_gene: TRBV7-2
d_gene: -
j_gene: TRBJ2-7
len: 12
CDR3nt: TGTGCCAGCAGCTTAGTGGGTTACGAGCAGTACTTC
CDR3aa: CASSLVGYEQYF

abundance: few
v_gene: TRBV5-4
d_gene: TRBD2
j_gene: TRBJ2-3
len: 15
CDR3nt: TGTGCCAGCAGGTTTAGCGGGGGGGCGGCAGATACGCAGTATTTT
CDR3aa: CASRFSGGAADTQYF

abundance: -
v_gene: TRBV28
d_gene: TRBD2
j_gene: TRBJ2-7
len: 14
CDR3nt: TGTGTCAGCGGGACTAGCGGGGGGATCTACGAGCAGTACTTC
CDR3aa: CVSGTSGGIYEQYF

abundance: few
v_gene: TRBV28
d_gene: -
j_gene: TRBJ1-2
len: 15
CDR3nt: TGTGCCAGCAGTGATTCCCAGCAGGGAGTATATGGCTACACCTTC
CDR3aa: CASSDSQQGVYGYTF

abundance: -
v_gene: TRBV28
d_gene: -
j_gene: TRBJ2-3
len: 13
CDR3nt: TGTGCCAGCAGTTTATTTGAATCAGATACGCAGTATTTT
CDR3aa: CASSLFESDTQYF

abundance: -
v_gene: TRBV5-6
d_gene: TRBD2
j_gene: TRBJ2-7
len: 14
CDR3nt: TGTGCCAGCAGCGCGCGGGGGGCCTTCTACGAGCAGTACTTC
CDR3aa: CASSARGAFYEQYF

abundance: -
v_gene: TRBV6-5
d_gene: -
j_gene: TRBJ1-2
len: 14
CDR3nt: TGTGCCAGCACCATTGGTGAAGGGGACTATGGCTACACCTTC
CDR3aa: CASTIGEGDYGYTF

abundance: many
v_gene: TRBV28
d_gene: -
j_gene: TRBJ2-3
len: 15
CDR3nt: TGTGCCAGCAGTTTCTACACCGGGGCCGAAGATACGCAGTATTTT
CDR3aa: CASSFYTGAEDTQYF

abundance: -
v_gene: TRBV4-1
d_gene: TRBD2
j_gene: TRBJ2-3
len: 18
CDR3nt: TGCGCCAGCAGCCTAGGATTCCCTAGCGGGGACGGCACAGATACGCAGTATTTT
CDR3aa: CASSLGFPSGDGTDTQYF

abundance: -
v_gene: TRBV6-5
d_gene: -
j_gene: TRBJ1-5
len: 13
CDR3nt: TGTGCCAGCAGTTACGTCGAGGGGGAGCCCCAGCATTTT
CDR3aa: CASSYVEGEPQHF

abundance: few
v_gene: TRBV7-9
d_gene: -
j_gene: TRBJ2-5
len: 15
CDR3nt: TGTGCCAGCAGCCCACCGGCCAGCAGTCAAGAGACCCAGTACTTC
CDR3aa: CASSPPASSQETQYF

abundance: many
v_gene: TRBV30
d_gene: -
j_gene: TRBJ2-7
len: 13
CDR3nt: TGTGCCTGGGAAACAGGTAGCTCCTACGAGCAGTACTTC
CDR3aa: CAWETGSSYEQYF

abundance: many
v_gene: TRBV10-3
d_gene: TRBD2
j_gene: TRBJ2-1
len: 19
CDR3nt: TGTGCCATCAGTGAGTCTGAGCAGGGGGAACTAGCGGGGGACAATGAGCAGTTCTTC
CDR3aa: CAISESEQGELAGDNEQFF